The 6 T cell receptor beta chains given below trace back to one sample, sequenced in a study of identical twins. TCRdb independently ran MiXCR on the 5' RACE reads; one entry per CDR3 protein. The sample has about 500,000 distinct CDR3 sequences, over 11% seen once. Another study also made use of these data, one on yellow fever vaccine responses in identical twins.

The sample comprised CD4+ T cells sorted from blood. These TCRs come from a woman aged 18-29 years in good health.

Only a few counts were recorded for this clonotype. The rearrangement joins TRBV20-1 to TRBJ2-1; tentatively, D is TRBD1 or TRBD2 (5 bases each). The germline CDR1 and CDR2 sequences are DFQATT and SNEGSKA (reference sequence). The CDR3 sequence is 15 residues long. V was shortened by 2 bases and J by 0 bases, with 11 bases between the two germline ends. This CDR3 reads CSARTKGSSYNEQFF. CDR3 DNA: TGCAGTGCTAGAACGAAGGGGAGCTCCTACAATGAGCAGTTCTTC.

CDR3 region: CASSLRGYEPYEQYF. DNA of the CDR3: TGTGCCAGCAGCTTGAGGGGCTATGAACCCTACGAGCAGTACTTC. The chain couples TRBV5-4 to TRBJ2-7; D is possibly TRBD1 (5 bases). The CDR3 contains 15 residues. Trimming removed 1 base at V and 2 bases at J, with 13 bases between. CDR1 SGHNT and CDR2 YYREEE come from the germline V gene (reference sequence).

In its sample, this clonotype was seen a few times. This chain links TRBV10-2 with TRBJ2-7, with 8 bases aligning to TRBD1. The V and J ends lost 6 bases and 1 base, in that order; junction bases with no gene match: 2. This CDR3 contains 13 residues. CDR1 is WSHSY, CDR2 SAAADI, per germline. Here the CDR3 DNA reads TGCGCCAGCAGGACAGGGGCGTCCTACGAGCAGTACTTC. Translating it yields CASRTGASYEQYF.

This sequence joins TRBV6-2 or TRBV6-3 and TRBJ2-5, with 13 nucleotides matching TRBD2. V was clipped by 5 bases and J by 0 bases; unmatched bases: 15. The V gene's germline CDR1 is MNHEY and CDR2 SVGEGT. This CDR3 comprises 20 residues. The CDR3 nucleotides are TGTGCCAGCAGTCCTATCCCGAAGCGACTAGCGGGGGGAAACCAAGAGACCCAGTACTTC. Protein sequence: CASSPIPKRLAGGNQETQYF.

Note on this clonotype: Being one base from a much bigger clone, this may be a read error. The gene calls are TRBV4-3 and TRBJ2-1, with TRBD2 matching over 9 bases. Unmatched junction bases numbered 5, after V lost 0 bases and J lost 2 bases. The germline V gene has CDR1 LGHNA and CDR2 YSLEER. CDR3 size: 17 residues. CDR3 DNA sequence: TGCGCCAGCAGCCAAGACTGGCGGGAGGGCACCTACAATGAGCAGTTCTTC. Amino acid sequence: CASSQDWREGTYNEQFF.

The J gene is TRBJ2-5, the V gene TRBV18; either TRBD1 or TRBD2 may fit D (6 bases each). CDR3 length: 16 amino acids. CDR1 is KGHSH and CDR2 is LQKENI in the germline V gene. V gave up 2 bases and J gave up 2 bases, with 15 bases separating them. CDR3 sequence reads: CASSPLKGGQQETQYF. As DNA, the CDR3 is TGTGCCAGCTCACCATTGAAGGGGGGCCAGCAAGAGACCCAGTACTTC.